This TCR beta chain comes out of a study of blood T cell repertoires in COVID-19. Produced via immunoSEQ multiplex PCR; TCRdb's table is partial and in-frame only. The data contain about 44,000 clones, 80% to 90% of them singletons. V dropped 4 bases and J dropped 0; count of bases not matched to a gene: 5. The germline V gene has CDR1 MNHEY and CDR2 SVGAGI. The CDR3 extends over 15 amino acids. This receptor was identified in a man aged 65 to 79 with active COVID-19. Input material: peripheral blood. The V call is TRBV6-5, the J call TRBJ1-2; 7 bases agree with TRBD1. The CDR3 DNA is TGTGCCAGCAGTTCCGGGACAGACGCTAACTATGGCTACACCTTC. Its translation is CASSSGTDANYGYTF.